This T cell receptor beta chain emerged from a study of technical replicates of blood from several donors. Sequencing was performed with immunoSEQ multiplex PCR; in TCRdb, only in-frame clones are kept and a portion is missing. The table records tens of thousands of clones, 80% to 90% of them present only once. CDR3 size: 15 residues. The V gene's germline CDR1 is SGHNT and CDR2 YENEEA. Trimming left V 5 bases short and J 8 bases short, with 20 bases between. Sample: PBMCs. J is TRBJ2-3 and V is TRBV11-3, with a weak D call TRBD2 (7 bases). The clonotype comes from a human donor in good health. Some clones in this sample may be carry-over from other donors' samples. CDR3 DNA sequence: TGTGCCAGCAGCCCCAGCCGGGGGGCGCATGTTACGCAGTATTTT. This codes for CASSPSRGAHVTQYF.